The next 22 T cell receptor beta chains were all read from a single sample in a study of T cells after yellow fever vaccination. TCRdb used MiXCR to reprocess the 5' RACE reads, holding one entry per CDR3 protein. The data contain 200,000 to 300,000 distinct CDR3 sequences, about 3.7% of them singletons. Material: PBMCs, obtained 15 days after the yellow fever booster vaccination. All receptors derive from a man younger than 35 who received the YFV17D yellow fever vaccine.

This clonotype was seen ten or more times. The rearrangement links TRBV5-5 to TRBJ1-3, with D tentatively TRBD1 (6 bases). The CDR3 extends over 16 amino acids. V lost 4 bases and J lost 0, with 14 bases in between. The germline gives CDR1 SGHKS, CDR2 YYEKEE (reference sequence). CDR3 coding DNA: TGTGCCAGCAGCCGCGGGACACTGAACTCTGGAAACACCATATATTTT. Protein: CASSRGTLNSGNTIYF.

In this sample, this clonotype turned up many times. The J gene is TRBJ2-2, the V gene TRBV5-5; possible D gene TRBD2, 5 bases. V was cut by 4 bases and J by 7 bases, with 14 bases left in between. The V gene's germline CDR1 is SGHKS and CDR2 YYEKEE (reference sequence). The CDR3 length is 14 residues. In DNA, the CDR3 is TGTGCCAGCAGCCGGCTCGGGGTTCACGGGGAGCTGTTTTTT. This encodes CASSRLGVHGELFF.

This clonotype was seen at least ten times. The chain uses TRBV5-1 and TRBJ2-1, with D unresolved. Between the trimmed V and J ends, which lost 5 bases and 4 bases, there was a span of 13 bases. Germline lookup yields CDR1 SGHRS and CDR2 YFSETQ. The length of the CDR3 is 14 residues. DNA of the CDR3: TGCGCCAGCAGGATGACCCGGTCGTACAATGAGCAGTTCTTC. Amino acids: CASRMTRSYNEQFF.

Ten or more counts support this clonotype. J is TRBJ2-1 and V is TRBV28, with a possible D match to TRBD2 (5 bases). The V gene lost 5 bases and the J gene lost 5 bases, with 13 bases spanning the gap. Germline V gene data show CDR1 as MDHEN and CDR2 as SYDVKM. The CDR3 runs to 14 residues. The CDR3 spells CASSTGPGNNEQFF. The CDR3 DNA is TGTGCCAGCAGTACGGGCCCCGGGAACAATGAGCAGTTCTTC. The entire variable domain, with the rest obtained from reference TRBV28 and TRBJ2-1, is as follows: DVKVTQSSRYLVKRTGEKVFLECVQDMDHENMFWYRQDPGLGLRLIYFSYDVKMKEKGDIPEGYSVSREKKERFSLILESASTNQTSMYLCASSTGPGNNEQFFGPGTRLTVL.

Many counts were recorded for this clonotype. The gene calls are TRBV7-9 and TRBJ2-5; TRBD1 matches 8 bases. Germline V gene lookup returns CDR1 SEHNR and CDR2 FQNEAQ (reference sequence). The V and J ends lost 4 bases and 5 bases, in that order; junction bases with no gene match: 12. This CDR3 is built from 16 residues. Here the CDR3 reads CASSSGQGPSLETQYF. The CDR3 coding sequence is TGTGCCAGCAGCTCCGGACAGGGCCCTTCTCTGGAGACCCAGTACTTC.

This clonotype occurred many times. The V gene is TRBV7-9, the J gene TRBJ1-6, with D possibly matching TRBD1 (5 bases). Looked up from germline, CDR1 is SEHNR and CDR2 is FQNEAQ (reference sequence). V shed 5 bases and J shed 8 bases, with 16 bases lying between them. This CDR3 has 15 amino acids. The CDR3 DNA sequence: TGTGCCAGCAGCCGGGGCGCGACGCGGGATTCACCCCTCCACTTT. Translated, it gives CASSRGATRDSPLHF.

Ten or more counts support this clonotype. This chain connects TRBV5-1 to TRBJ2-7; 7 nucleotides align to TRBD2. With 0 bases clipped from V and 7 bases from J, the junction kept 10 bases outside the gene matches. CDR1 and CDR2 (germline): SGHRS, YFSETQ. The CDR3 runs 15 residues. The CDR3 here is CASSLEASGLREQYF. The DNA of the CDR3 is TGCGCCAGCAGCTTGGAGGCTAGCGGTCTACGAGAGCAGTACTTC.

The table lists this clonotype with many counts. The rearrangement links TRBV13 to TRBJ1-2; TRBD1 matches 10 bases. The CDR3 runs to 15 residues. The germline CDR1 and CDR2 sequences are PRHDT and FYEKMQ (reference sequence). The V and J ends lost 5 bases and 3 bases, in that order; junction bases with no gene match: 6. Here the CDR3 DNA reads TGTGCCAGCAGCCATGGGACAGGGGCTGACTATGGCTACACCTTC. This gives the protein CASSHGTGADYGYTF.

This clonotype has at least ten counts. The J gene is TRBJ1-1, the V gene TRBV6-6, with a tentative D call TRBD1 (6 bases). Between the trimmed V and J ends, which lost 2 bases and 5 bases, there was a span of 9 bases. The CDR3 loop spans 13 amino acids. Germline V gene sequence: CDR1 MNHNY, CDR2 SVGAGI (reference sequence). CDR3 amino acids: CASSYKGGTEAFF. The CDR3 bases are TGTGCCAGCAGTTACAAAGGGGGTACTGAAGCTTTCTTT.

V usage is TRBV18 and J usage is TRBJ1-2; the D is unclear. The CDR3 extends over 14 amino acids. Germline V gives CDR1 KGHSH, CDR2 LQKENI. V was pared by 3 bases and J by 2 bases, with 10 bases between. The CDR3 sequence: CASSPNQGNYGYTF. For the CDR3, the DNA is TGTGCCAGCTCACCTAACCAAGGGAACTATGGCTACACCTTC.

This clonotype was found many times. This chain links TRBV12-3 or TRBV12-4 with TRBJ1-1, with D perhaps matching TRBD1 (5 bases). There are 17 residues in the CDR3. Trimming left V 1 base short and J 0 bases short, with 15 bases between. The CDR3 region is CASSLVLGDGVNTEAFF. The CDR3 coding sequence is TGTGCCAGCAGTTTAGTGCTGGGGGATGGGGTGAACACTGAAGCTTTCTTT.

This clonotype has ten or more counts. The chain employs TRBV19 and TRBJ2-3, with D possibly called TRBD1 or TRBD2 (5 bases each). CDR3 size: 13 residues. Trimming pared 8 bases from V and 1 base from J, leaving 10 bases between. Per the germline V gene, CDR1 is LNHDA and CDR2 is SQIVND (reference sequence). CDR3 coding DNA: TGTGCCAGTGGGTTGGGGGGCACAGATACGCAGTATTTT. The encoded protein is CASGLGGTDTQYF.

The table lists this clonotype with many counts. The rearrangement joins TRBV20-1 to TRBJ1-2, with D perhaps TRBD1 (5 bases). Germline CDR1 is DFQATT and CDR2 is SNEGSKA (reference sequence). The CDR3 is made up of 16 amino acids. V lost 0 bases, J lost 0 bases, and 14 bases lay in between. CDR3 sequence reads: CSARDFSGLANYGYTF. As DNA, the CDR3 is TGCAGTGCTAGAGATTTTTCAGGGCTAGCTAACTATGGCTACACCTTC.

This clonotype was recorded many times. The V and J genes are TRBV7-6 and TRBJ1-1; TRBD1 agrees at 7 bases. The V gene end was trimmed by 5 bases and the J gene end by 3 bases; junction bases not matched to a gene: 3. This CDR3 spans 13 amino acids. From germline, CDR1 is SGHVS and CDR2 FNYEAQ. The CDR3 DNA follows: TGTGCCAGCAGCAGGGGGCTGGACACTGAAGCTTTCTTT. Protein: CASSRGLDTEAFF.

This clonotype was detected many times. The genes are TRBV7-3 and TRBJ1-1; tentative D call: TRBD1 (5 bases). Deletions cut 6 bases from V and 6 bases from J, with 14 bases between. The CDR3 extends over 13 amino acids. CDR1 SGHTA and CDR2 FQGTGA come from the germline V gene. CDR3 loop: CASSPNGGPEAFF. The CDR3 DNA reads as TGTGCCAGCAGTCCAAACGGGGGACCTGAAGCTTTCTTT. Together with reference TRBV7-3 and TRBJ1-1, the CDR3 gives the full variable domain: GAGVSQTPSNKVTEKGKYVELRCDPISGHTALYWYRQSLGQGPEFLIYFQGTGAADDSGLPNDRFFAVRPEGSVSTLKIQRTERGDSAVYLCASSPNGGPEAFFGQGTRLTVV.

This clonotype was counted many times. The chain joins TRBV7-2 to TRBJ2-1; 9 bases agree with TRBD2. Unmatched junction bases numbered 19, after V lost 6 bases and J lost 4 bases. The CDR3 is made up of 19 amino acids. Germline V lookup: CDR1 SGHTA, CDR2 FQGNSA. CDR3 sequence (DNA): TGTGCCAGCAGTACCCCTAGCGGGGAAATTAAGGGGGATTACAATGAGCAGTTCTTC. Amino acids: CASSTPSGEIKGDYNEQFF.

This clonotype was seen many times. The rearrangement links TRBV2 to TRBJ2-3; 7 nucleotides agree with TRBD2. Germline trimming cut 4 bases from V and 2 bases from J; bases unmatched to any gene: 9. This CDR3 has 16 residues. The germline V gene encodes CDR1 SNHLY and CDR2 FYNNEI. CDR3 nucleotides: TGTGCCAGCAGTGTGAGGCTAGCGGACCCCACAGATACGCAGTATTTT. Its protein product is CASSVRLADPTDTQYF. The full variable domain, rest sourced from reference TRBV2 and TRBJ2-3, is EPEVTQTPSHQVTQMGQEVILRCVPISNHLYFYWYRQILGQKVEFLVSFYNNEISEKSEIFDDQFSVERPDGSNFTLKIRSTKLEDSAMYFCASSVRLADPTDTQYFGPGTRLTVL.

This clonotype was seen only a few times. The gene calls are TRBV10-3 and TRBJ2-5; TRBD1 agrees at 9 bases. The CDR3 sequence is 14 residues long. With 6 bases clipped from V and 3 bases from J, the junction kept 5 bases outside the gene matches. Per the germline V gene, CDR1 is ENHRY and CDR2 is SYGVKD. The CDR3 loop is CAIRGTGSEETQYF. The CDR3 nucleotides are TGTGCCATCAGGGGGACAGGGTCGGAAGAGACCCAGTACTTC.

This clonotype appeared a few times. The chain recombines TRBV4-1 with TRBJ2-2; D is ambiguous. CDR1 and CDR2 from the germline V gene are MGHRA and YSYEKL. There are 15 residues in the CDR3. The V and J ends lost 1 base and 4 bases respectively, with 10 bases between them. CDR3 residues: CASSQVWGTTGELFF. DNA of the CDR3: TGCGCCAGCAGCCAAGTTTGGGGAACCACCGGGGAGCTGTTTTTT.

This clonotype was found many times. This chain's CDR3 is CASSLRGQDNSPLHF. For the CDR3, the DNA is TGCGCCAGCAGCTTGCGGGGACAGGATAATTCACCCCTCCACTTT. J is TRBJ1-6 and V is TRBV5-1; 8 bases are a match to TRBD1. CDR1 is SGHRS, CDR2 YFSETQ, per germline. The ends lost 1 base at V and 5 bases at J; junction bases unmatched: 2. This CDR3 region has 15 residues.

This clonotype occurred a few times. Its ends do not fully match the called genes, so a read error is possible. V usage is TRBV7-7 and J usage is TRBJ1-1; D remains ambiguous. This CDR3 comprises 15 residues. Germline CDR1 reads SSHAT; CDR2 reads FNYEAQ (reference sequence). In nucleotides, the CDR3 is TGTGCTAGCAGCCCACTTAGTCAAATGAACACTGAAGCTTTCTTT. Its protein is CASSPLSQMNTEAFF.

In its sample, this clonotype was seen many times. The chain carries TRBV24-1 and TRBJ2-1; D is unresolved. The CDR3 contains 11 residues. Trimming shortened V by 4 bases and J by 12 bases, and 9 bases separated the two germline ends. Germline V lookup: CDR1 KGHDR, CDR2 SFDVKD. The CDR3 region has the DNA TGTGCCACCAGTGACGGAAGTGGGCAGTTCTTC. Its protein product is CATSDGSGQFF.